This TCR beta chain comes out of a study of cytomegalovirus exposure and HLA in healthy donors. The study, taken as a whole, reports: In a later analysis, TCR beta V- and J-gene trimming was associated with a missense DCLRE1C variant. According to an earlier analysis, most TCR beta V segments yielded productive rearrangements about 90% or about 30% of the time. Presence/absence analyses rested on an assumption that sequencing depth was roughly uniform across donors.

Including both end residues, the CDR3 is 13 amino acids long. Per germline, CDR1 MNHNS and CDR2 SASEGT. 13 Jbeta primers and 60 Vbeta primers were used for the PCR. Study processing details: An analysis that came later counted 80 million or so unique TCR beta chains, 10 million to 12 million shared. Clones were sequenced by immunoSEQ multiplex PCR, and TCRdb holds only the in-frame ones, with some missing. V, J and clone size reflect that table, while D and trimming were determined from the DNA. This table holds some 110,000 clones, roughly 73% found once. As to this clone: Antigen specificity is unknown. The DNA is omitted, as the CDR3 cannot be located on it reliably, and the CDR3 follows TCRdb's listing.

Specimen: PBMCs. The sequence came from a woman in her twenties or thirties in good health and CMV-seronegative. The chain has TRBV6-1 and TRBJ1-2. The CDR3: CASSTSRWNGYTF.